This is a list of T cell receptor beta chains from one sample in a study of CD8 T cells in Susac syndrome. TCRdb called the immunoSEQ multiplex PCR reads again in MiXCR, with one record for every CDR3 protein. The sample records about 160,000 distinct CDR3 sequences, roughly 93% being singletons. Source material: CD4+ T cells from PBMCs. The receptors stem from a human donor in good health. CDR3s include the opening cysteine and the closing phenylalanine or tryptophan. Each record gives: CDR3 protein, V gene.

CASSTGTGVYNEQFF | TRBV9
CASSIRQGQPQHF | TRBV19
CSARATGFGFGYGYTF | TRBV20-1
CASSPTGRAEQYF | TRBV3-1
CSAPLLNTEAFF | TRBV20-1
CASSPVGQETQYF | TRBV12-3/TRBV12-4
CATNPGLRNSPLHF | TRBV2
CASRSRGGANTEAFF | TRBV28
CASSLMASGVTDTQYF | TRBV7-8
CASSDSTRSYNSPLHF | TRBV7-2
CASSLEAGGPKNIQYF | TRBV12-3/TRBV12-4
CASSLDFWEQYF | TRBV7-9
CASSPNRGADETQYF | TRBV18
CASPQDRRLNQPQHF | TRBV6-2/TRBV6-3
CASRLDRGYNSPLHF | TRBV2
CASSARVDTEAFF | TRBV9
CASSRQETGNQPQHF | TRBV7-9
CASSDTSGVSNEQFF | TRBV7-3
CASSVQVKTGLEQYF | TRBV7-9
CASSLDNQPQHF | TRBV7-2
CASTGQGRGYGYTF | TRBV6-1
CASRLGYLHTEAFF | TRBV19
CASSLDPDTEAFF | TRBV5-1
CASSQGAGPGGYTF | TRBV3-1
CSVEEGSTEAFF | TRBV29-1
CASSYSRTMNTEAFF | TRBV6-5
CASSLGHRGTYEQYF | TRBV13
CASTRTGGTYEQYF | TRBV12-3/TRBV12-4
CSAPTGWNTEAFF | TRBV20-1
CASLRLPNQPQHF | TRBV2
CASSPTVPNNEQFF | TRBV5-6
CASSLWLGSNSPLHF | TRBV27
CAGSQATGGGPQHF | TRBV4-1
CASSRPQGSYGYTF | TRBV28
CASHRDKNTEAFF | TRBV2
CASRADAGAGTQYF | TRBV14
CSARKSGSGANVLTF | TRBV20-1
CASSQSRTSPNEQYF | TRBV23-1
CARSPKPGDSTMVQYF | TRBV30
CASSASASGGYNEQFF | TRBV5-1
CASSLDYSSPLHF | TRBV5-1
CASSFAPGQDNEKLFF | TRBV11-2